The rows below give T cell receptor beta chains drawn from one sample of a study of blood T cell repertoires in COVID-19. Profiled with immunoSEQ multiplex PCR; TCRdb holds only in-frame clones, not every one. This table holds a few hundred thousand clones, roughly 86% found once. Material for sequencing was PBMCs or T cells enriched from blood (not recorded which). All receptors derive from a man younger than 35 with acute COVID-19. Each CDR3 is given with its conserved first and last residue. A D gene is named only where the DNA matches it firmly. The size of a clone is reported for some rows only, either as once, few or many, or as a class for expanded clones.

D	size	J	V	CDR3	DNA
.	.	TRBJ2-6	TRBV11-3	CASSLDLGGGANVLTF	TGTGCCAGCAGCTTAGATCTCGGAGGGGGGGCCAACGTCCTGACTTTC
.	once	TRBJ2-2	TRBV9	CASSVVGGGGGELFF	TGTGCCAGCAGCGTAGTCGGAGGGGGCGGCGGGGAGCTGTTTTTT
TRBD1	.	TRBJ1-5	TRBV4-1	CASSQVGTGGFNQPQHF	TGCGCCAGCAGCCAAGTCGGGACAGGGGGGTTCAATCAGCCCCAGCATTTT
.	.	TRBJ1-2	TRBV18	CASSPGLSTSSNYGYTF	TGTGCCAGCTCCCCTGGGCTTTCCACAAGTTCTAACTATGGCTACACCTTC
TRBD1	.	TRBJ1-5	TRBV6-5	CASSSGTGRNQPQHF	TGTGCCAGCAGTTCAGGGACAGGGCGAAATCAGCCCCAGCATTTT
.	.	TRBJ1-4	TRBV11-3	CASSLGDKSSEKLFF	TGTGCCAGCAGCTTAGGTGATAAATCTAGTGAAAAACTGTTTTTT
TRBD2	once	TRBJ2-1	TRBV27	CASSLNLGLAAFNEQFF	TGTGCCAGCAGTCTAAACCTTGGGCTAGCGGCTTTCAATGAGCAGTTCTTC
.	.	TRBJ1-1	TRBV28	CASSPVTGINTEAFF	TGTGCCAGCAGTCCAGTAACAGGGATTAACACTGAAGCTTTCTTT
TRBD2	.	TRBJ2-7	TRBV10-3	CAISDQREYEQYF	TGTGCCATCAGTGACCAGCGGGAATACGAGCAGTACTTC
TRBD1	once	TRBJ2-7	TRBV6-5	CASSPGTASYEQYF	TGTGCCAGCAGCCCCGGGACAGCGTCCTACGAGCAGTACTTC
TRBD2	few	TRBJ2-5	TRBV6-5	CASSWVAGGETQYF	TGTGCCAGCAGTTGGGTAGCGGGAGGAGAGACCCAGTACTTC
TRBD1	once	TRBJ2-3	TRBV6-1	CASSEVSGQGVADTQYF	TGTGCCAGCAGTGAAGTTTCGGGACAGGGTGTCGCAGATACGCAGTATTTT
TRBD1	.	TRBJ1-2	TRBV12-3/TRBV12-4	CASRVGQGYGYTF	TGTGCCAGCAGGGTAGGACAGGGCTATGGCTACACCTTC
.	.	TRBJ1-4	TRBV7-9	CASSPRTIRSEKLFF	TGTGCCAGCAGCCCGAGGACTATCCGAAGTGAAAAACTGTTTTTT
.	.	TRBJ1-3	TRBV11-3	CASSPRRGGNTIYF	TGTGCCAGCAGCCCCCGCAGGGGTGGAAACACCATATATTTT
TRBD1	.	TRBJ1-2	TRBV4-1	CASSQSGGTSYTF	TGCGCCAGCAGCCAGTCAGGGGGAACGAGCTACACCTTC
.	.	TRBJ1-2	TRBV5-6	CASLGVANYGYTF	TGTGCCAGCCTCGGTGTGGCTAACTATGGCTACACCTTC
.	.	TRBJ2-5	TRBV12-3/TRBV12-4	CASSPTRMETQYF	TGTGCCAGCAGTCCGACTAGGATGGAGACCCAGTACTTC
.	.	TRBJ1-1	TRBV5-1	CASSRDWTRPNTEAFF	TGCGCCAGCAGCCGGGACTGGACCCGACCGAACACTGAAGCTTTCTTT
TRBD1	once	TRBJ1-5	TRBV30	CAWSVKGADNQPQHF	TGTGCCTGGAGTGTTAAGGGGGCGGACAATCAGCCCCAGCATTTT
TRBD2	once	TRBJ2-7	TRBV30	CALTSGITATYEQYF	TGTGCCTTGACTAGCGGGATTACAGCTACCTACGAGCAGTACTTC
.	once	TRBJ2-4	TRBV19	CASSIPQGRTIQYF	TGTGCCAGTAGTATACCCCAGGGCCGGACCATTCAGTACTTC
TRBD2	.	TRBJ2-5	TRBV6-1	CASSEEDSGRARETQYF	TGTGCCAGCAGTGAAGAGGATAGCGGGAGGGCCCGAGAGACCCAGTACTTC
.	.	TRBJ2-5	TRBV7-9	CASSLAEGRGETQYF	TGTGCCAGCAGCTTAGCGGAGGGGCGCGGGGAGACCCAGTACTTC
TRBD1	few	TRBJ1-1	TRBV15	CATSTSTGMNTEAFF	TGTGCCACCAGCACCTCGACAGGGATGAACACTGAAGCTTTCTTT
.	.	TRBJ1-2	TRBV11-2	CASRLLRAGYTF	TGTGCCAGCAGGTTACTCCGCGCTGGCTACACCTTC
TRBD1	once	TRBJ2-2	TRBV28	CASSLDRENTGELFF	TGTGCCAGCAGTTTGGACAGGGAGAACACCGGGGAGCTGTTTTTT
.	.	TRBJ2-1	TRBV28	CASSLFTAATGEQFF	TGTGCCAGCAGTTTATTTACGGCGGCAACAGGGGAGCAGTTCTTC
TRBD1	.	TRBJ1-5	TRBV2	CASSRDRNQPQHF	TGTGCCAGCAGCCGGGACAGGAATCAGCCCCAGCATTTT
TRBD1	.	TRBJ1-2	TRBV7-9	CASSFRGQGDGYTF	TGTGCCAGCAGCTTCAGGGGGCAGGGCGATGGCTACACCTTC
TRBD1	.	TRBJ2-6	TRBV7-9	CASSLWDSASSGANVLTF	TGTGCCAGCAGCTTATGGGACAGTGCCAGCTCTGGGGCCAACGTCCTGACTTTC
.	.	TRBJ1-6	TRBV7-9	CASGTGTYNSPLHF	TGTGCCAGCGGCACCGGGACCTATAATTCACCCCTCCACTTT
TRBD2	.	TRBJ2-1	TRBV9	CASSATPREGGNEQFF	TGTGCCAGCAGCGCCACCCCTCGGGAGGGAGGCAATGAGCAGTTCTTC
.	.	TRBJ1-2	TRBV6-5	CASRQGLYGYTF	TGTGCCAGCCGGCAGGGCCTCTATGGCTACACCTTC
.	.	TRBJ2-5	TRBV10-3	CAISELMETQYF	TGTGCCATCAGTGAATTAATGGAGACCCAGTACTTC
.	once	TRBJ1-4	TRBV11-2	CASSLGQGSEKLFF	TGTGCCAGCAGCTTAGGCCAGGGAAGTGAAAAACTGTTTTTT
TRBD1	.	TRBJ2-1	TRBV28	CASTPTGLYNEQFF	TGTGCCAGCACCCCGACAGGGTTGTACAATGAGCAGTTCTTC
TRBD1	.	TRBJ1-5	TRBV27	CASGTTGGNQPQHF	TGTGCCAGCGGCACGACAGGGGGTAATCAGCCCCAGCATTTT
TRBD1	.	TRBJ2-7	TRBV28	CASSETGFSHEQYF	TGTGCCAGCAGTGAGACAGGGTTCTCCCACGAGCAGTACTTC
TRBD1	.	TRBJ2-3	TRBV6-5	CASKKGTGHTDTQYF	TGTGCCTCGAAGAAAGGGACAGGGCACACAGATACGCAGTATTTT
.	.	TRBJ2-5	TRBV27	CASRSTGTQSGTQYF	TGTGCCAGCAGATCCACCGGGACACAAAGCGGGACCCAGTACTTC
.	few	TRBJ1-5	TRBV28	CASRGGVLNQPQHF	TGTGCCAGCAGGGGAGGTGTCCTTAATCAGCCCCAGCATTTT
TRBD2	.	TRBJ2-1	TRBV6-4	CASSVLAGYNEQFF	TGTGCCAGCAGTGTGCTAGCGGGATACAATGAGCAGTTCTTC
.	.	TRBJ1-1	TRBV7-9	CASSPDRSNTEAFF	TGTGCCAGCAGCCCCGACAGGTCGAACACTGAAGCTTTCTTT
TRBD1	.	TRBJ2-7	TRBV2	CASIGQGMGYF	TGTGCCAGCATCGGACAGGGGATGGGGTACTTC